This TCR beta chain was recorded in a study of T cell changes during pregnancy in multiple sclerosis. Sequencing used immunoSEQ multiplex PCR; TCRdb keeps in-frame clones, though not all of them. The sample consists of some 47,000 clones, 85% to 90% of them appearing once. Sequencing was performed on peripheral blood, taken in the first trimester of pregnancy. This sequence originates from a female donor with multiple sclerosis, enrolled in a pregnancy study.

In nucleotides, the CDR3 is TGTGCCAGCAGTGAAGTGGCAAACACTGAAGCTTTCTTT. Translating gives CASSEVANTEAFF. V gene TRBV6-1 combines with J gene TRBJ1-1; D gene ambiguous. V lost 1 base to trimming and J lost 2 bases, with 5 bases between them. The CDR3 consists of 13 residues. Germline CDR1 reads MNHNS; CDR2 reads SASEGT.